The rows below give T cell receptor beta chains drawn from one sample of a study of cytomegalovirus exposure and HLA in healthy donors. TCRdb's table, derived via immunoSEQ multiplex PCR, lists solely in-frame clones and lacks some. The sample has roughly 120,000 clones, about 66% seen once; the top ten hold 1.6%. The sample consisted of PBMCs. These receptors were collected from a man aged 25 to 40 in good health and CMV-seropositive. Each CDR3 is given with its conserved first and last residue. The D gene is left open where the match is weak. Where a row states a size, it is once, few, many or the class of an expanded clone; other rows omit it.

V gene: TRBV10-1; J gene: TRBJ1-4; clone size: few; D gene: .; CDR3 DNA: TGCGCCAGCCGACGGACTTTGGATGAAAAACTGTTTTTT; CDR3 protein: CASRRTLDEKLFF
V gene: TRBV25-1; J gene: TRBJ2-7; clone size: once; D gene: TRBD1; CDR3 DNA: TGTGCCAGCAGTGAAGTCGGACAGGGGGCGGGTGAGCAGTACTTC; CDR3 protein: CASSEVGQGAGEQYF
V gene: TRBV15; J gene: TRBJ2-5; clone size: .; D gene: .; CDR3 DNA: TGTGCCACCAGCCCGGGGATTGCGGGATCCGTGACCCAGTACTTC; CDR3 protein: CATSPGIAGSVTQYF
V gene: TRBV10-3; J gene: TRBJ1-1; clone size: .; D gene: .; CDR3 DNA: TGTGCCATCAGTCCCATCTCGGGGGGGGGTACTGAAGCTTTCTTT; CDR3 protein: CAISPISGGGTEAFF
V gene: TRBV6-5; J gene: TRBJ2-2; clone size: .; D gene: .; CDR3 DNA: TGTGCCAGCAGTTTAGCTGGGTACACCGGGGAGCTGTTTTTT; CDR3 protein: CASSLAGYTGELFF
V gene: TRBV6-5; J gene: TRBJ1-5; clone size: .; D gene: .; CDR3 DNA: TGTGCCAGCAGTTACGGGGGGGTTAATCAGCCCCAGCATTTT; CDR3 protein: CASSYGGVNQPQHF
V gene: TRBV4-1; J gene: TRBJ1-2; clone size: .; D gene: TRBD1; CDR3 DNA: TGCGCCAGCAGCCGCACTACGGACAGGTCGGGCGGCTACACCTTC; CDR3 protein: CASSRTTDRSGGYTF
V gene: TRBV25-1; J gene: TRBJ2-5; clone size: .; D gene: TRBD1; CDR3 DNA: TGTGCCAGCAGTATCCGGGACAGGGAAGAGACCCAGTACTTC; CDR3 protein: CASSIRDREETQYF
V gene: TRBV5-1; J gene: TRBJ2-5; clone size: .; D gene: .; CDR3 DNA: TGCGCCAGCAGCTCTACACTATGGGGCCAGATAGTGGGAAAAGAGACCCAGTACTTC; CDR3 protein: CASSSTLWGQIVGKETQYF
V gene: TRBV7-6; J gene: TRBJ2-7; clone size: .; D gene: .; CDR3 DNA: TGTGCCAGCAGCTTAGAACAGGGTTCCTACGAGCAGTACTTC; CDR3 protein: CASSLEQGSYEQYF